The 27 T cell receptor beta chains below all came from one sample that was sequenced in a study of cytomegalovirus exposure and HLA in healthy donors. PCR primers comprised 60 Vbeta and 13 Jbeta primers. The table came from immunoSEQ multiplex PCR; TCRdb's copy has only in-frame clones and leaves some out. The data contain over 75,000 clones, approximately 80% of them seen just once; the ten biggest clones take up about 3.4%. The sample taken for sequencing was PBMCs. The origin of the receptors is a man aged 25-45 years in good health and CMV-seropositive.

The chain uses TRBV9 and TRBJ2-7; no clear D. In germline, CDR1 is SGDLS, CDR2 YYNGEE. This CDR3 contains 14 residues. Between the trimmed V and J ends, which lost 3 bases and 4 bases, there was a span of 14 bases. The CDR3 region has the DNA TGTGCCAGCAGCGCTAAAGGAGAAACATACGAGCAGTACTTC. The encoded protein is CASSAKGETYEQYF.

The rearrangement uses TRBV30 and TRBJ1-5; 9 nucleotides agree with TRBD1. The CDR3 runs to 16 residues. Germline V lookup: CDR1 GTSNPN, CDR2 SVGIG (reference sequence). V lost 2 bases and J lost 2; bases outside the gene matches: 7. Here the CDR3 DNA reads TGTGCCTGGAGTTCCGGGCGACAGGGGGGCAATCAGCCCCAGCATTTT. Its translation is CAWSSGRQGGNQPQHF.

This rearrangement joins TRBV7-7 to TRBJ1-4, with D unclear. This CDR3 spans 13 amino acids. Trimming stripped 5 bases from V and 2 bases from J, with 6 bases between. Germline CDR1 reads SSHAT; CDR2 reads FNYEAQ (reference sequence). The CDR3 reads CASSPGTNEKLFF. The CDR3 DNA is TGTGCCAGCAGCCCGGGGACTAATGAAAAACTGTTTTTT.

The rearrangement uses TRBV20-1 and TRBJ1-4; no definite D call. The CDR3 runs to 11 residues. Trimming removed 5 bases at V and 7 bases at J, with 8 bases between. Germline CDR1 is DFQATT and CDR2 is SNEGSKA (reference sequence). The CDR3 nucleotides are TGCAGTGCTTCGTTGAGTGAAAAACTGTTTTTT. It encodes CSASLSEKLFF.

This clone was detected only a few times. The chain joins TRBV18 to TRBJ1-4; no firm D call. Between the trimmed V and J ends, which lost 3 bases and 3 bases, there was a span of 11 bases. The length of the CDR3 is 15 residues. The germline V gene encodes CDR1 KGHSH and CDR2 LQKENI. The DNA of the CDR3 is TGTGCCAGCTCACCGGGCGGGCCGGCTAATGAAAAACTGTTTTTT. Translating gives CASSPGGPANEKLFF. Together with reference TRBV18 and TRBJ1-4, the CDR3 gives the full variable domain: NAGVMQNPRHLVRRRGQEARLRCSPMKGHSHVYWYRQLPEEGLKFMVYLQKENIIDESGMPKERFSAEFPKEGPSILRIQQVVRGDSAAYFCASSPGGPANEKLFFGSGTQLSVL.

This clone showed up just a few times. The rearrangement uses TRBV6-6 and TRBJ2-1, with 13 nucleotides matching TRBD2. The ends lost 2 bases at V and 4 bases at J; junction bases unmatched: 2. Germline lookup yields CDR1 MNHNY and CDR2 SVGAGI (reference sequence). CDR3 length: 16 amino acids. CDR3 coding DNA: TGTGCCAGCAGTTACACGACTAGCGGGAGGTACAATGAGCAGTTCTTC. Translation gives CASSYTTSGRYNEQFF.

The chain links TRBV27 to TRBJ1-1; 9 nucleotides line up with TRBD1. This CDR3 is 15 amino acids long. V gave up 4 bases and J gave up 2 bases; unmatched junction bases: 5. Germline V gene data show CDR1 as MNHEY and CDR2 as SMNVEV (reference sequence). Here the CDR3 reads CASSSLTGGNTEAFF. In nucleotides, the CDR3 is TGTGCCAGCAGTTCCCTGACAGGGGGTAACACTGAAGCTTTCTTT.

This clone was counted a single time. The gene calls are TRBV30 and TRBJ1-2; 8 bases match TRBD1. V shed 0 bases, J shed 2 bases, and the junction held 11 bases outside the gene matches. CDR1 GTSNPN and CDR2 SVGIG come from the germline V gene (reference sequence). The CDR3 is made up of 17 amino acids. Here the CDR3 DNA reads TGTGCCTGGAGTGTAGAGGAGAACAGGGGGATCAACTATGGCTACACCTTC. It codes for CAWSVEENRGINYGYTF. Combining the CDR3 with reference TRBV30 and TRBJ1-2 gives the whole variable domain SQTIHQWPATLVQPVGSPLSLECTVEGTSNPNLYWYRQAAGRGLQLLFYSVGIGQISSEVPQNLSASRPQDRQFILSSKKLLLSDSGFYLCAWSVEENRGINYGYTFGSGTRLTVV.

The chain employs TRBV28 and TRBJ2-3; TRBD1 aligns across 7 bases. There are 18 residues in the CDR3. Trimming removed 6 bases from V and 1 base from J; junction bases left unmatched: 16. Germline values: CDR1 MDHEN, CDR2 SYDVKM. The CDR3 sequence: CASSYPLRQGPGTDTQYF. CDR3 DNA: TGTGCCAGCAGCTACCCCCTAAGACAGGGCCCTGGCACAGATACGCAGTATTTT.

The CDR3 sequence: CASSYSFAGTGELFF. DNA of the CDR3: TGTGCCAGCAGTTACTCATTCGCAGGCACCGGGGAGCTGTTTTTT. The chain employs TRBV6-5 and TRBJ2-2; the D is unclear. Per germline, CDR1 MNHEY and CDR2 SVGAGI. Trimming removed 0 bases at V and 4 bases at J, with 9 bases between. The CDR3 consists of 15 residues.

This clone was picked up one time. This chain connects TRBV27 to TRBJ2-7, with TRBD2 matching over 13 bases. Germline lookup yields CDR1 MNHEY and CDR2 SMNVEV (reference sequence). Unmatched junction bases numbered 8, after V lost 4 bases and J lost 5 bases. The CDR3 is made up of 16 amino acids. CDR3 in amino acids: CASSSQLAGGRNEQYF. CDR3 coding DNA: TGTGCCAGCAGTTCCCAACTAGCGGGAGGGCGCAACGAGCAGTACTTC.

This clone was counted a single time. The chain recombines TRBV20-1 with TRBJ2-7, with D perhaps matching TRBD1 (5 bases). The V end lost 5 bases, the J end lost 5 bases, and 10 bases lay between the germline ends. This CDR3 region has 11 residues. Looked up from germline, CDR1 is DFQATT and CDR2 is SNEGSKA (reference sequence). This CDR3 reads CSALRAHEQYF. As DNA, the CDR3 is TGCAGTGCTCTCAGGGCCCACGAGCAGTACTTC.

This chain connects TRBV27 to TRBJ2-7; no clear D gene. Germline CDR1 reads MNHEY; CDR2 reads SMNVEV (reference sequence). The CDR3 has 13 residues. Trimming stripped 0 bases from V and 6 bases from J, with 9 bases between. The CDR3 is CASSLSRLTEQYF. The CDR3 DNA follows: TGTGCCAGCAGTTTATCGAGGCTTACCGAGCAGTACTTC.

V and J are TRBV5-8 and TRBJ2-2, with a possible D match to TRBD1 (5 bases). The CDR3 loop spans 14 amino acids. Per the germline V gene, CDR1 is SGHTS and CDR2 is YDEGEE. Trimming shortened V by 2 bases and J by 3 bases, and 8 bases separated the two germline ends. Written as DNA, the CDR3 is TGTGCCAGCAGCTTACTCAGGGACACCGGGGAGCTGTTTTTT. The encoded protein is CASSLLRDTGELFF.

The chain is built from TRBV5-1 and TRBJ2-7, with D possibly matching TRBD1 (6 bases). V lost 4 bases to trimming and J lost 4 bases, with 12 bases between them. The CDR3 runs to 13 residues. Germline lookup yields CDR1 SGHRS and CDR2 YFSETQ. The CDR3 region is CASSPGTPYEQYF. The DNA for the CDR3 is TGCGCCAGCAGCCCCGGGACACCTTACGAGCAGTACTTC.

This chain connects TRBV10-3 to TRBJ2-3; the D gene is possibly TRBD2 (5 bases). V was clipped by 7 bases and J by 4 bases, with 12 bases between them. Germline V lookup: CDR1 ENHRY, CDR2 SYGVKD. This CDR3 is built from 13 residues. The CDR3 sequence: CAIKGSEADTQYF. The CDR3 nucleotides read TGTGCCATCAAAGGGTCGGAGGCAGATACGCAGTATTTT.

This clone occurred once. The V and J genes are TRBV6-6 and TRBJ1-1, with 9 bases identical to TRBD1. Looked up from germline, CDR1 is MNHNY and CDR2 is SVGAGI (reference sequence). This CDR3 is built from 15 residues. The V and J ends lost 4 bases and 4 bases, in that order; junction bases with no gene match: 7. The CDR3 DNA is TGTGCCAGCAGTTTTCAGGACAGGGGAATCACTGAAGCTTTCTTT. This codes for CASSFQDRGITEAFF.

The chain uses TRBV11-3 and TRBJ2-5; D is unresolved. With 1 base removed from V and 2 bases from J, the gap between germline ends came to 11 bases. Germline CDR1 is SGHNT and CDR2 is YENEEA. The CDR3 extends over 15 amino acids. The CDR3 region is CASSLGGSSQETQYF. CDR3 nucleotides: TGTGCCAGCAGCTTAGGTGGCTCGTCTCAAGAGACCCAGTACTTC.

This clone was detected only a few times. This sample includes further DNA sequences coding for the same CDR3. The chain couples TRBV5-1 to TRBJ1-1; unclear D gene. Trimming took off 2 bases at V and 2 bases at J, with 7 bases between the two ends. This CDR3 comprises 13 residues. The germline CDR1 and CDR2 sequences are SGHRS and YFSETQ. CDR3 in DNA: TGCGCCAGCAGCTTAACAGTTAACACTGAAGCTTTCTTT. Its translation: CASSLTVNTEAFF. Full variable domain (outside the CDR3, taken from reference TRBV5-1 and TRBJ1-1): KAGVTQTPRYLIKTRGQQVTLSCSPISGHRSVSWYQQTPGQGLQFLFEYFSETQRNKGNFPGRFSGRQFSNSRSEMNVSTLELGDSALYLCASSLTVNTEAFFGQGTRLTVV.

This chain connects TRBV18 to TRBJ2-7, with 9 bases identical to TRBD1. V trimming: 4 bases; J trimming: 5 bases; junction bases outside the gene matches: 9. Germline V lookup: CDR1 KGHSH, CDR2 LQKENI. The CDR3 is 15 residues long. The CDR3 DNA follows: TGTGCCAGCTCACGGGGGGGACAGGGATCCCACGAGCAGTACTTC. Protein sequence: CASSRGGQGSHEQYF.

The gene calls are TRBV12-5 and TRBJ2-3; 8 nucleotides match TRBD2. This CDR3 is built from 14 residues. J lost 0 bases, V lost 5 bases, and 1 base had no gene match. Germline lookup yields CDR1 LGHNT and CDR2 FRNRAP. CDR3 protein: CASGPSGSTDTQYF. The CDR3 DNA follows: TGTGCTAGTGGTCCTAGCGGGAGCACAGATACGCAGTATTTT.

The CDR3 nucleotides read TGCGCCAGCAGCCTCGGGGGAAATCGGGGTGGCAATCAGCCCCAGCATTTT. Its protein product is CASSLGGNRGGNQPQHF. V usage is TRBV4-1 and J usage is TRBJ1-5; the D gene is possibly TRBD1 (5 bases). The CDR3 totals 17 residues. Trimming took off 4 bases at V and 2 bases at J, with 18 bases between the two ends. CDR1 and CDR2 from the germline V gene are MGHRA and YSYEKL.

This clone was detected once. This chain joins TRBV2 and TRBJ1-5, with no clear D. This CDR3 contains 14 residues. V was trimmed by 1 base and J by 6 bases, leaving 10 bases between them. Germline-derived CDR1 and CDR2 are SNHLY and FYNNEI. CDR3 residues: CASSEDGGFQPQHF. In DNA form, the CDR3 reads TGTGCCAGCAGTGAAGATGGAGGGTTTCAGCCCCAGCATTTT.

In DNA form, the CDR3 reads TGTGCCAGCAGCCTGCTTAGTGGACTAGCGGGAGTGACCACCGGGGAGCTGTTTTTT. The encoded protein is CASSLLSGLAGVTTGELFF. The chain is built from TRBV7-2 and TRBJ2-2, with TRBD2 matching 13 bases. After removal of 5 bases from V and 4 bases from J, the junction contained 13 bases not matched to a gene. Germline assignment: CDR1 SGHTA and CDR2 FQGNSA. CDR3 length: 19 residues.

This rearrangement joins TRBV5-4 to TRBJ2-7, with 9 bases aligning to TRBD2. Germline V gene data show CDR1 as SGHNT and CDR2 as YYREEE (reference sequence). The junction had 13 bases not matched to a gene; V was cut back by 0 bases and J by 6 bases. The CDR3 contains 17 residues. The CDR3 spells CASSLEAAGGPASEQYF. The CDR3, as DNA: TGTGCCAGCAGCTTGGAGGCCGCGGGAGGGCCCGCCTCCGAGCAGTACTTC.

The rearrangement joins TRBV7-8 to TRBJ2-1; D is perhaps TRBD2 (6 bases). V shed 3 bases and J shed 8 bases, with 14 bases lying between them. CDR1 SGHVS and CDR2 FQNEAQ come from the germline V gene. The CDR3 consists of 14 residues. CDR3 sequence (DNA): TGTGCCAGCAGCTTCGAAACTAGCAGGTATGAGCAGTTCTTC. Translation gives CASSFETSRYEQFF.

Concerning this clone: One end of the junction is discordant with germline, which a read error may explain. The chain joins TRBV7-9 to TRBJ1-3; possibly TRBD1 for D (6 bases). CDR1 is SEHNR and CDR2 is FQNEAQ in the germline V gene (reference sequence). CDR3 length: 17 amino acids. The CDR3 protein is CSSSLARGASSGNTIYF. The CDR3 nucleotides are TGTTCCAGCAGCTTAGCGCGGGGGGCGAGCTCTGGAAACACCATATATTTT. Full variable domain (missing parts from reference TRBV7-9 and TRBJ1-3): DTGVSQNPRHKITKRGQNVTFRCDPISEHNRLYWYRQTLGQGPEFLTYFQNEAQLEKSRLLSDRFSAERPKGSFSTLEIQRTEQGDSAMYLCSSSLARGASSGNTIYFGEGSWLTVV.